This record looks at one T cell receptor beta chain sequence and its context. There are a few counts of this clonotype. Its antigen has not been determined. One base away there is no much larger clone; base qualities are not given. Sequencing used an Illumina HiSeq 1500. TCRdb redid the processing of the public reads, applying fastp at Q25 and MiXCR, and retained in-frame beta chains. CDR3 protein sequences are deduplicated, and each keeps its most common genes and DNA. This sample gives approximately 500,000 distinct CDR3 sequences in total; 25% to 35% of them show up just once. The ten biggest clones cover roughly 16% of the sample. The treatment or condition label of this sample denotes: in vitro stimulation with specific CMV peptide epitopes to enrich CMV-specific T cells. This entry comes from a study of T cell repertoires in cytomegalovirus infection (dated by TCRdb to between 2019 and 2020). In terms of the full investigation: Peptide stimulations targeted recently identified HLA-C-restricted CMV epitopes, whose presentation resists viral immunomodulation, together with well-studied HLA-B-restricted epitopes. The HLA type of each donor mattered for the analysis, because public TCR beta signatures pointed to carriage of CMV infection along with the matching HLA type. Points the paper makes about the study in general: The ex vivo response was dominated by HLA-C-restricted CMV-specific TCR beta clonotypes, which also provided the single most frequent clonotype in two of eight donors. In both this cohort and an independent cohort of some 350 donors, the cumulative frequency of public TCR beta family members distinguished carriers of CMV infection plus the relevant HLA type.

At the junction V is shortened by 1 base and J by 3 bases, with 7 bases in between. The CDR3 measures 13 amino acids from cysteine to valine. Only the CDR3 DNA is retained, 39 bases long and in frame from the first base. CDR1 SGHAT and CDR2 FQNNGV are derived from the germline V gene. The sequences come from cultured PBMCs, collected from culture after CMV antigen stimulation. The chain was built from TRBV11-2 and TRBJ2-7, with the D gene too uncertain to name. This clonotype originated in a human donor in good health (CMV status not recorded). Some clones in this sample may be carry-over from other donors' samples. DNA sequence: TGTGCCAGCAGCTTAGTATCCGGCTACGAGCAGTACGTC. This encodes CASSLVSGYEQYV.